A selection of T cell receptor beta chains follows, all from one sample in a study of neurological immune-mediated disorders. TCRdb redid the calling of the 5' RACE reads with MiXCR, one entry per CDR3 protein. The sample lists 70,000 to 90,000 distinct CDR3 sequences, just over 5% occurring once. Specimen: PBMCs. All receptors come from a woman aged 25 to 39 with multiple sclerosis. The CDR3 runs from the conserved cysteine through the conserved F or W. Fields, in order: J gene, clone size, D gene, CDR3 length, V gene, CDR3 DNA, CDR3 protein. The D gene is left open where the match is weak. Size is omitted from some rows. Given values are once, few, many or a class for expanded clones.

J gene: TRBJ2-5; clone size: many; D gene: .; CDR3 length: 14; V gene: TRBV11-2; CDR3 DNA: TGTGCCAGCAGCCCGCAGGCAGGGTGGCAGACCCAGTACTTC; CDR3 protein: CASSPQAGWQTQYF
J gene: TRBJ1-1; clone size: .; D gene: TRBD1; CDR3 length: 15; V gene: TRBV12-3/TRBV12-4; CDR3 DNA: TGTGCCAGCAGCCCTGGGACAGGGGTCAACACTGAAGCTTTCTTT; CDR3 protein: CASSPGTGVNTEAFF
J gene: TRBJ1-6; clone size: many; D gene: TRBD1; CDR3 length: 15; V gene: TRBV6-6; CDR3 DNA: TGTGCCAGCAGAGACAGGGTGTTGCCGGATTCACCCCTCCACTTT; CDR3 protein: CASRDRVLPDSPLHF
J gene: TRBJ2-1; clone size: many; D gene: TRBD2; CDR3 length: 15; V gene: TRBV13; CDR3 DNA: TGTGCCAGCACCCCAGAAGCGGGGGGGCAAGGTGAGCAGTTCTTC; CDR3 protein: CASTPEAGGQGEQFF
J gene: TRBJ2-5; clone size: .; D gene: .; CDR3 length: 14; V gene: TRBV5-1; CDR3 DNA: TGCGCCAGCAGCTTTACAGGGCCCCAAGAGACCCAGTACTTC; CDR3 protein: CASSFTGPQETQYF
J gene: TRBJ2-3; clone size: .; D gene: .; CDR3 length: 13; V gene: TRBV11-2; CDR3 DNA: TGTGCCAGCAGCTTAGAAGAAAGGGATACGCAGTATTTT; CDR3 protein: CASSLEERDTQYF
J gene: TRBJ2-3; clone size: many; D gene: .; CDR3 length: 15; V gene: TRBV19; CDR3 DNA: TGTGCCAGTAGTAGCACAGGGCCGTTTGCAGATACGCAGTATTTT; CDR3 protein: CASSSTGPFADTQYF
J gene: TRBJ1-2; clone size: .; D gene: .; CDR3 length: 15; V gene: TRBV29-1; CDR3 DNA: TGCAGCGTTGAGCGGATGGGCGTTGCTAACTATGGCTACACCTTC; CDR3 protein: CSVERMGVANYGYTF
J gene: TRBJ1-6; clone size: many; D gene: .; CDR3 length: 15; V gene: TRBV29-1; CDR3 DNA: TGCAGCGTTTCCGAGGGAGGATTGGGGAATTCACCCCTCCACTTT; CDR3 protein: CSVSEGGLGNSPLHF
J gene: TRBJ1-5; clone size: many; D gene: .; CDR3 length: 15; V gene: TRBV28; CDR3 DNA: TGTGCCAGCACCCCGCCCGGCAGTTTCAATCAGCCCCAGCATTTT; CDR3 protein: CASTPPGSFNQPQHF
J gene: TRBJ2-3; clone size: many; D gene: .; CDR3 length: 12; V gene: TRBV20-1; CDR3 DNA: TGCAGTGCTAGACCCTTGTCAGATACGCAGTATTTT; CDR3 protein: CSARPLSDTQYF
J gene: TRBJ2-1; clone size: many; D gene: .; CDR3 length: 15; V gene: TRBV7-8; CDR3 DNA: TGTGCCAGCAGCTCCGCCTGGGATAACTACAATGAGCAGTTCTTC; CDR3 protein: CASSSAWDNYNEQFF
J gene: TRBJ1-5; clone size: many; D gene: TRBD1; CDR3 length: 14; V gene: TRBV20-1; CDR3 DNA: TGCAGTGCAACAACCACAGGGGGAGGGCAGCCCCAGCATTTT; CDR3 protein: CSATTTGGGQPQHF
J gene: TRBJ2-5; clone size: few; D gene: TRBD2; CDR3 length: 21; V gene: TRBV3-1; CDR3 DNA: TGTGCCAGCAGCCAAGGCCTAAGAGGGACTAGCGGGGGACCGTACCAAGAGACCCAGTACTTC; CDR3 protein: CASSQGLRGTSGGPYQETQYF
J gene: TRBJ1-1; clone size: many; D gene: .; CDR3 length: 11; V gene: TRBV4-1; CDR3 DNA: TGCGCCAGCAGCCACAGCACTGAAGCTTTCTTT; CDR3 protein: CASSHSTEAFF
J gene: TRBJ2-3; clone size: many; D gene: .; CDR3 length: 17; V gene: TRBV20-1; CDR3 DNA: TGCAGTGCTAGAGGGGTTAGCGGACCCGTTGGGACAGATACGCAGTATTTT; CDR3 protein: CSARGVSGPVGTDTQYF
J gene: TRBJ2-7; clone size: many; D gene: .; CDR3 length: 13; V gene: TRBV2; CDR3 DNA: TGTGCCAGCAGGCCCCTGCGGGACTACGAGCAGTACTTC; CDR3 protein: CASRPLRDYEQYF
J gene: TRBJ2-1; clone size: many; D gene: TRBD1; CDR3 length: 16; V gene: TRBV12-3/TRBV12-4; CDR3 DNA: TGTGCCAGCAGCGGAGGTGGGGGACAGGGGGTGAATGAGCAGTTCTTC; CDR3 protein: CASSGGGGQGVNEQFF